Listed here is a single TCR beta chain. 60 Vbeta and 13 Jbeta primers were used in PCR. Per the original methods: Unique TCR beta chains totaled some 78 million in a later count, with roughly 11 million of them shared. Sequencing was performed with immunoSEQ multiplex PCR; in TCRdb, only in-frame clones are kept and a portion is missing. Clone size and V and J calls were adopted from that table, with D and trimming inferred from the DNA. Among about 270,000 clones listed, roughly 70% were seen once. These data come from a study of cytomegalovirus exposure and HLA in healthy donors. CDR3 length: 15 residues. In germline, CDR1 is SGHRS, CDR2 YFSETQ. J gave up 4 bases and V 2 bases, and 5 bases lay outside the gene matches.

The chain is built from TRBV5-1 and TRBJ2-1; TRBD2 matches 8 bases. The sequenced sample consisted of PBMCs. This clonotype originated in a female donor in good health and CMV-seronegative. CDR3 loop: CASSLSSGSYNEQFF. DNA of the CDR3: TGCGCCAGCAGCTTATCGAGCGGGAGTTACAATGAGCAGTTCTTC.